The T cell receptor (beta chain) under discussion was sequenced for a study of T-cell memory formation after mild COVID-19 (dated by TCRdb to about 2021). Describing the broader study: Most TCR sequence clusters were specific to one of the two donors. T-cell clones expanding and contracting after mild COVID-19 in a couple of donors were tracked by longitudinal TCRalpha and TCRbeta repertoire sequencing. Two young, previously healthy adult volunteers, one female and one male, were included in the cohort.

PBMCs were isolated by Ficoll-Paque density gradient centrifugation. The table lists this clonotype with a few counts. It lacks a known antigen. No much larger clone is present one base from it, and per-base qualities are unavailable. The sample was run on an Illumina NovaSeq 6000. Using 5'RACE with constant-segment primers, TCRalpha and TCRbeta cDNA libraries were constructed, with sample barcodes and unique molecular identifiers added in the process. Trizol reagent was used to extract RNA from every sample. Amplification of the libraries took two PCR steps, and the second step added a second sample barcode plus Illumina TruSeq adapters. Sequencing of libraries was performed on an Illumina NovaSeq with 2 x 150 bp paired-end reads. The paper's data handling went like this. The reads were demultiplexed and collapsed into UMI-guided consensus sequences using migec v1.2.7. With mixcr v2.1.11, UMI consensuses were aligned to TRA and TRB V and J templates and assembled into clonotypes. Expanded or contracted clonotypes were those called significant by both edgeR and NoisET, with noise models trained on biological replicates. For edgeR calls, a false discovery rate-adjusted p below 0.01 and a log2 fold-change threshold of 1 were applied. PCA with hierarchical clustering of max-normalized trajectories of the 1000 most abundant clonotypes was used as exploratory dynamics analysis. Separately sequenced CD4+ and CD8+ repertoires were used to assign a CD4 or CD8 phenotype to each responding clone. TCRdb trimmed public reads at Q25 via fastp, called clones via MiXCR and kept in-frame beta chains. Under each unique CDR3 protein, matching rows form one entry showing the most common genes and DNA. It is TCRdb's table, rather than the study itself, that gives the V and J calls and clone size. The sample data list a few hundred thousand distinct CDR3 sequences, and 15% to 20% of these were observed just once. Together, the top ten hold around a fifth of the sample.

Summary of the overall study and its limitations: Whether the second-wave clones peaking on day 37 were SARS-CoV-2 specific was not confirmed. Contracting CD4+ clones were found mainly in CM and EM memory subsets, while CD8+ clones were enriched in EMRA. Balanced CD4/CD8 phenotypes were observed for clones contracting from day 15 to 85, whereas a bias towards CD4+ was observed for a second wave of clones expanding from day 15 to 37. Some responding clones were found in pre-infection memory, which suggests that pre-existing cross-reactive memory T cells took part in the SARS-CoV-2 response. The study covered only two mild cases, and larger cohorts including severe cases with pre-infection samples were considered necessary.

Sequences SEHNR (CDR1) and FQNEAQ (CDR2) are obtained from the germline V gene (reference sequence). V and J lose 3 bases and 8 bases, and a span of 10 bases separates them. The CDR3 contains 12 residues, cysteine and phenylalanine counted. The DNA shown is the 36-base CDR3, in frame from base 1. The sequenced material came from PBMCs or a T cell subset sorted from them (not recorded which). This TCR was recovered from a man in his late teens or twenties who had mild COVID-19 (a few samples of this study predate the infection). The sample titles of this study are shuffled in the database, so cell type and time point are left out; the donor was told from shared clones. The chain is assembled from TRBV7-9 and TRBJ1-2; TRBD1 is perhaps the D gene, given 5 matching bases. CDR3 reads: CASSFGRVGYTF. The DNA sequence follows: TGTGCCAGCAGCTTTGGCAGGGTCGGCTACACCTTC.